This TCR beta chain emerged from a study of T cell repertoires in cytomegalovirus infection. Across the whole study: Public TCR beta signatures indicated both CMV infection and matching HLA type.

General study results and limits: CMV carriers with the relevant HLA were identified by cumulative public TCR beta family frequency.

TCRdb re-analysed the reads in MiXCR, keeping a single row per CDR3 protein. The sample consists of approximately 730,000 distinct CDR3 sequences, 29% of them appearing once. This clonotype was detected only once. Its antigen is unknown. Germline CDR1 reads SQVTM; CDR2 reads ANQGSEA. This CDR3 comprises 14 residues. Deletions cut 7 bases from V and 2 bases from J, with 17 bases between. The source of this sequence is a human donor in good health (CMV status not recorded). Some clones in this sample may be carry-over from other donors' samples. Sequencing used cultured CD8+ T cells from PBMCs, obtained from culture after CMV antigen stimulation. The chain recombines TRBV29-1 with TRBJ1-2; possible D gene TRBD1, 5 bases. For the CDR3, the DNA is TGCAGCGCTGGGAGAGACAGCCAAAACTATGGCTACACCTTC. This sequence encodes CSAGRDSQNYGYTF. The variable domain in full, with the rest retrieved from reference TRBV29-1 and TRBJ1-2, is SAVISQKPSRDICQRGTSLTIQCQVDSQVTMMFWYRQQPGQSLTLIATANQGSEATYESGFVIDKFPISRPNLTFSTLTVSNMSPEDSSIYLCSAGRDSQNYGYTFGSGTRLTVV.